This section outlines one T cell receptor beta chain sequence together with its context. The data are from a study of control samples from healthy donors and cancer patients. Trimming pared 3 bases from V and 3 bases from J, leaving 17 bases between. Germline V lookup: CDR1 LNHDA, CDR2 SQIVND (reference sequence). The CDR3 runs to 16 residues. Measured with immunoSEQ multiplex PCR; TCRdb has only the in-frame clones, and not every one. The repertoire holds 120,000 to 150,000 clones, roughly nine tenths seen once, with roughly 8.7% in the top ten. The genes are TRBV19 and TRBJ1-1, with D perhaps TRBD1 (5 bases). The clonotype comes from a woman aged 25 to 39 in good health. The sequenced sample was blood. The CDR3 DNA reads TGTGCCAGTAGTATGGTTAACACAGGTCTCGACACTGAAGCTTTCTTT. Translating gives CASSMVNTGLDTEAFF.